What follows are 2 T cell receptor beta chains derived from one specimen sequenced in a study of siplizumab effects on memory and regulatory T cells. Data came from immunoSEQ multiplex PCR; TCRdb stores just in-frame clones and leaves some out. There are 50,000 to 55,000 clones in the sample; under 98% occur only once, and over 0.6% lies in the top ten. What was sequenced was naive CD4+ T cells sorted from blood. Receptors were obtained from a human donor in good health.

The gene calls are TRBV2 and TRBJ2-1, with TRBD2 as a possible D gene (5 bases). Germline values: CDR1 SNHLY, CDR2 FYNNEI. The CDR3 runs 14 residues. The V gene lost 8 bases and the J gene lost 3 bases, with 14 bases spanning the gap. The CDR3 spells CASGSFSVYNEQFF. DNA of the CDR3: TGTGCCAGCGGGAGCTTTTCGGTCTACAATGAGCAGTTCTTC.

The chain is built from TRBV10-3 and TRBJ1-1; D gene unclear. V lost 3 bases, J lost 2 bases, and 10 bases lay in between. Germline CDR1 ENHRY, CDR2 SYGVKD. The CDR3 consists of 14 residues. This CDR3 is CAISDGVGNTEAFF. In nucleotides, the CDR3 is TGTGCCATCAGTGATGGAGTGGGCAACACTGAAGCTTTCTTT.